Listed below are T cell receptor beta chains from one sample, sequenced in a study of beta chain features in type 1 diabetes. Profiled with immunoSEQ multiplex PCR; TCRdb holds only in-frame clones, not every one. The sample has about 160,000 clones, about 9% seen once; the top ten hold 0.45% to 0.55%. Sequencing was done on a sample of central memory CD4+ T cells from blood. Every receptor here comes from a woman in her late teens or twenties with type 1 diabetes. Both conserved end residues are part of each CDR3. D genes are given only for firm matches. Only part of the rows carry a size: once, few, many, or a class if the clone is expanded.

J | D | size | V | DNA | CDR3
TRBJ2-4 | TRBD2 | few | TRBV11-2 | TGTGCCAGCAGCGAACTAGCGGGAGCCCAACTAGCCAAAAACATTCAGTACTTC | CASSELAGAQLAKNIQYF
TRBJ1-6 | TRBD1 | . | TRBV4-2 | TGTGCCAGCAGCCAACGGGGACAGGGAGGTTCACCCCTCCACTTT | CASSQRGQGGSPLHF
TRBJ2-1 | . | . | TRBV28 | TGTGCCAGCAGTTCAATTACTTCAGACAGGAGAACCTACAATGAGCAGTTCTTC | CASSSITSDRRTYNEQFF
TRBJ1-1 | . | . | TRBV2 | TGTGCCAGCAATGTACTAATACAGGGTGAAGCTTTCTTT | CASNVLIQGEAFF
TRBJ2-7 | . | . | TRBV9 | TGTGCCAGCAGCGCCGTCCAGGGTTTCGACGAGCAGTACTTC | CASSAVQGFDEQYF
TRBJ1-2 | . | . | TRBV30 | TGTGCCTGGAGTGTCACTCACTATGGCTACACCTTC | CAWSVTHYGYTF
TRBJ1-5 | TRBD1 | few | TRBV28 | TGTGCCAGCAGTCTCCCAGGGGGTATCAGGCCCCAGCATTTT | CASSLPGGIRPQHF
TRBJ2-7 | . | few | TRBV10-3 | TGTGCCATCAGAAAAGATCCGAGGTCCTACGAGCAGTACTTC | CAIRKDPRSYEQYF
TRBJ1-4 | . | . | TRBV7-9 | TGTGCCAGCAGCCTACCAGACAGTGAAAAACTGTTTTTT | CASSLPDSEKLFF
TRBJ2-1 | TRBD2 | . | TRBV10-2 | TGCGCCAGCAGTTGGGAGCGGGGCAATGAGCAGTTCTTC | CASSWERGNEQFF
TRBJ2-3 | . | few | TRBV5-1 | TGCGCCAGCAGCTTGGTCGAGGGAGGAGCAGATACGCAGTATTTT | CASSLVEGGADTQYF
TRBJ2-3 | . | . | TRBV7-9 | TGTGCCAGCACTAGGGGGGATACGCAGTATTTT | CASTRGDTQYF
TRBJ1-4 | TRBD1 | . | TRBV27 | TGTGCCACTAGAAACAGGGGCTCCGAAAAACTGTTTTTT | CATRNRGSEKLFF
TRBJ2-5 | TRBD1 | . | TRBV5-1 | TGCGCCAGCTCAGACGGACAGGCCCAAGAGACCCAGTACTTC | CASSDGQAQETQYF
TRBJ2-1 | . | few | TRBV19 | TGTGCCAGTAGTGGACGGAGCGGACCAAATCCTAGCTCCTACAATGAGCAGTTCTTC | CASSGRSGPNPSSYNEQFF
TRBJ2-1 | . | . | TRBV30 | TGTGCCTGGAGTGTACCCAGGTACACCTCCTACAATGAGCAGTTCTTC | CAWSVPRYTSYNEQFF
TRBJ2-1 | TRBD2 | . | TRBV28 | TGTGCCAGCAGTTTGGGACTAGCTGCGATATTTAGGAATGAGCAGTTCTTC | CASSLGLAAIFRNEQFF
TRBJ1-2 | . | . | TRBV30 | TGTGCCTGGAGTGTAGCGAGGGAATATGGCTACACCTTC | CAWSVAREYGYTF
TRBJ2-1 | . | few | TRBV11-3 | TGTGCCAGCAGCTTAGGTTTCGGTGAGCAGTTCTTC | CASSLGFGEQFF
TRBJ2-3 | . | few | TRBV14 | TGTGCCAGCAGCCGGTCCGCGGCTAGCACAGATACGCAGTATTTT | CASSRSAASTDTQYF
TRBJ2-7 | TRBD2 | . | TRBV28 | TGTGCCAGCAGTTCGGGAGGGGTTTTGCGCGAGCAGTACTTC | CASSSGGVLREQYF
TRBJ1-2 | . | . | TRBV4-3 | TGCGCCAGCAGCCAAGAGTTATTCAGGGCTCATGGCTACACCTTC | CASSQELFRAHGYTF
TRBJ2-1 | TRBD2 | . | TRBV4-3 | TGCGCCAGCAGCCAAGGACTAGCGGGGGGATACTACAATGAGCAGTTCTTC | CASSQGLAGGYYNEQFF
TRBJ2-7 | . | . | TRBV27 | TGTGCCAGCAGTGACCAGGGTCGCGAGCAGTACTTC | CASSDQGREQYF
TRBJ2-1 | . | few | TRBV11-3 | TGTGCCAGCAGTAGTGTAGACAATGAGCAGTTCTTC | CASSSVDNEQFF
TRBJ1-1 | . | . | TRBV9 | TGTGCCAGCAGCGTAGAGCCAGGGCCCTGGAAGAACACTGAAGCTTTCTTT | CASSVEPGPWKNTEAFF
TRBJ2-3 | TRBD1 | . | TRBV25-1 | TGTGCCAGCAGTGAATCCGGGACAGGGCCTCCAGATACGCAGTATTTT | CASSESGTGPPDTQYF
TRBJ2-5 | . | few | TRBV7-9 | TGTGCCAGCAGCTTAGTAGGGGGAGAGACCCAGTACTTC | CASSLVGGETQYF
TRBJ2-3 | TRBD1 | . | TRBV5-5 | TGTGCCAGCAGCTTGGAGGGACAGGGTCCCTGTCCGTATTTT | CASSLEGQGPCPYF
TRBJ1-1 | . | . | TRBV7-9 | TGTGCCAGCAGCCGAAGACAGGCATCTGAAGCTTTCTTT | CASSRRQASEAFF
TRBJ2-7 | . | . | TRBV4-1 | TGCGCCAGCAGCCAAGATCGCTCAGGGCCGGGCGAGCAGTACTTC | CASSQDRSGPGEQYF
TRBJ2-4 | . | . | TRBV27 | TGTGCCAGCAGTTTCTCCGACAGAAGGGGCTACAAAAACATTCAGTACTTC | CASSFSDRRGYKNIQYF
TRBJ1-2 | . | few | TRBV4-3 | TGCGCCAGCAGCCAAGACCCCTGGGCAGCCCCTAACTATGGCTACACCTTC | CASSQDPWAAPNYGYTF
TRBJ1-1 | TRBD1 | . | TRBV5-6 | TGTGCCAGCAGTCTCGGACAGGCGAACACTGAAGCTTTCTTT | CASSLGQANTEAFF
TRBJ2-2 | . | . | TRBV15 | TGTGCCACCGCTAACAGGGTCAGCGGGGAGCTGTTTTTT | CATANRVSGELFF
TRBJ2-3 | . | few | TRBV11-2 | TGTGCCAGCAGCTTAGATGGCTTGCGGGGGCGTCATACGCAGTATTTT | CASSLDGLRGRHTQYF
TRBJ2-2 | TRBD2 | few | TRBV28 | TGTGCCAGCAGTAGGGGACTAGCGGTTGTCACCGGGGAGCTGTTTTTT | CASSRGLAVVTGELFF
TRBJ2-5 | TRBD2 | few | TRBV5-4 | TGTGCCAGCAGCTTGAGGGTAGCGGGGGGGGAGACCCAGTACTTC | CASSLRVAGGETQYF
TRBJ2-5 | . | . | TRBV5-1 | TGCGCCAGCAGCTTGGGGGCTAGCCTCCAAGAGACCCAGTACTTC | CASSLGASLQETQYF
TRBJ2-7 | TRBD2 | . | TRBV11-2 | TGTGCCAGCAGCCCCAGGACTAGCGGGAGTTACGAGCAGTACTTC | CASSPRTSGSYEQYF
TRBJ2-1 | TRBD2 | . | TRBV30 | TGTGCCTGGAGTGGGACTAGCGTCTCCTACAATGAGCAGTTCTTC | CAWSGTSVSYNEQFF
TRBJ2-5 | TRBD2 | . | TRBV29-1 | TGCAGCGCGAGGGAGGGGGAGACCCAGTACTTC | CSAREGETQYF
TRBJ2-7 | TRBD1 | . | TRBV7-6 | TGTGCCAGCAGCCAACAATCAGGACAGGGCGACGAGCAGTACTTC | CASSQQSGQGDEQYF
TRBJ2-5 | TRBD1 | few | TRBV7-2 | TGTGCCAGCAGCTTCGGACAGGGAAGGGCGACCCAGTACTTC | CASSFGQGRATQYF
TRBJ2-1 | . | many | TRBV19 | TGTGCCAGTAGTTCAGGGTTCGACAACCAGTTCTTC | CASSSGFDNQFF
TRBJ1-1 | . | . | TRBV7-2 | TGTGCCAGCAGCCAGGGCAGGGACACTGAAGCTTTCTTT | CASSQGRDTEAFF
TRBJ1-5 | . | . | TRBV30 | TGTGCCTGGAGTCGAAGGGGCAGGCAGCCCCAGCATTTT | CAWSRRGRQPQHF
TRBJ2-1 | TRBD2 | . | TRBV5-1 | TGCGCCAGCAGCAGGACCGGGACTAGCGGCTACAATGAGCAGTTCTTC | CASSRTGTSGYNEQFF
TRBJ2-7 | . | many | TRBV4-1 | TGCGCCAGCAGCCAAGAGGTCGGCGAGCAGTACTTC | CASSQEVGEQYF
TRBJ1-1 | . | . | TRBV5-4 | TGTGCCAGCAGCCCCACGGGGAGGTACACTGAAGCTTTCTTT | CASSPTGRYTEAFF
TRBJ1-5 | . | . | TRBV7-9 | TGTGCCAGCAGCTTAGGAGGTACCTATCAGCCCCAGCATTTT | CASSLGGTYQPQHF
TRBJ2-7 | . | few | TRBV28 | TGTGCCAGCAGTTTCTTTCTCGGTGATGTCTCCTACGAGCAGTACTTC | CASSFFLGDVSYEQYF
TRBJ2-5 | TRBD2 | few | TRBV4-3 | TGCGCCAGCAGCCGCGCGGGAGGGAAGGAGACCCAGTACTTC | CASSRAGGKETQYF